The 27 T cell receptor beta chains presented below share a single source sample, sequenced in a study of blood T cell repertoires in COVID-19. The assay was immunoSEQ multiplex PCR, and TCRdb's table has in-frame clones only and misses some. The sample lists 150,000 to 200,000 clones, approximately 86% occurring once. The sequenced material came from peripheral blood. The receptors were gathered from a man between 60 and 75 years old with COVID-19, enrolled during active disease.

The rearrangement uses TRBV7-6 and TRBJ1-5, with a possible D match to TRBD1 (5 bases). This CDR3 region has 16 residues. V gave up 5 bases and J gave up 3 bases, with 17 bases separating them. Germline lookup yields CDR1 SGHVS and CDR2 FNYEAQ. The CDR3 here is CASSPSGPGINQPQHF. In DNA, the CDR3 is TGTGCCAGCAGCCCTTCCGGACCAGGGATCAATCAGCCCCAGCATTTT.

V is TRBV24-1 and J is TRBJ2-6; D gene uncertain. This CDR3 comprises 14 residues. CDR1 is KGHDR, CDR2 SFDVKD, per germline. Trimming took 5 bases from V and 2 from J, leaving 6 bases between them. The CDR3 DNA sequence: TGTGCCACCAGTGTAGGAGCTGGGGCCAACGTCCTGACTTTC. Translated: CATSVGAGANVLTF.

The V call is TRBV28, the J call TRBJ1-4, with D possibly being TRBD1 (6 bases). The CDR3 is 14 amino acids. Per the germline V gene, CDR1 is MDHEN and CDR2 is SYDVKM. V was pared by 8 bases and J by 8 bases, with 18 bases between. This CDR3 reads CASQRGGQVEKLFF. For the CDR3, the DNA is TGTGCCAGCCAGCGGGGGGGGCAGGTGGAAAAACTGTTTTTT.

This clone appeared once. This chain joins TRBV7-3 and TRBJ1-1; 7 nucleotides align to TRBD1. V lost 5 bases to trimming and J lost 3 bases; unmatched junction nucleotides: 0. This CDR3 region has 12 residues. Per the germline V gene, CDR1 is SGHTA and CDR2 is FQGTGA. The CDR3 region has the DNA TGTGCCAGCAGCCAGGGGGACACTGAAGCTTTCTTT. Its protein product is CASSQGDTEAFF.

V and J are TRBV9 and TRBJ2-5, with TRBD1 matching over 7 bases. There are 16 residues in the CDR3. From germline, CDR1 is SGDLS and CDR2 YYNGEE. The ends lost 4 bases at V and 4 bases at J; junction bases unmatched: 13. In DNA form, the CDR3 reads TGTGCCAGCAGCTCCCCCCGGGACAGCCACAGAGAGACCCAGTACTTC. Protein: CASSSPRDSHRETQYF.

This clone showed up just once. V and J are TRBV11-2 and TRBJ2-7; a possible D gene is TRBD1 (6 bases). Trimming cost V 1 base and J 7 bases, with 20 bases left between them. In germline, CDR1 is SGHAT, CDR2 FQNNGV. This CDR3 is built from 16 residues. The CDR3 loop is CASSLGQAIYMGEQYF. The CDR3 region has the DNA TGTGCCAGCAGCTTAGGACAGGCGATTTATATGGGGGAGCAGTACTTC.

The chain links TRBV30 to TRBJ1-1; 7 bases fit TRBD1. The germline CDR1 and CDR2 sequences are GTSNPN and SVGIG (reference sequence). With V trimmed by 5 bases and J by 4 bases, 7 bases remained unmatched. This CDR3 contains 13 residues. The CDR3 loop is CAWRRQGVTEAFF. As DNA, the CDR3 is TGTGCCTGGCGACGCCAGGGGGTCACTGAAGCTTTCTTT.

The CDR3 bases are TGTGCCAGCAGCCCCGGACAGGGAGTTTTCTATGGCTACACCTTC. Translating it yields CASSPGQGVFYGYTF. The chain couples TRBV7-9 to TRBJ1-2; TRBD1 matches at 8 bases. The CDR3 consists of 15 residues. The trim removed 5 bases at V and 4 bases at J, leaving 9 bases unmatched. CDR1 and CDR2 from the germline V gene are SEHNR and FQNEAQ (reference sequence). Supplemented by reference TRBV7-9 and TRBJ1-2, the full variable domain reads DTGVSQNPRHKITKRGQNVTFRCDPISEHNRLYWYRQTLGQGPEFLTYFQNEAQLEKSRLLSDRFSAERPKGSFSTLEIQRTEQGDSAMYLCASSPGQGVFYGYTFGSGTRLTVV.

The rearrangement joins TRBV28 to TRBJ2-7; 10 bases match TRBD2. The V segment lost 2 bases and the J segment 0 bases; nucleotides outside the gene matches: 4. CDR1 is MDHEN and CDR2 is SYDVKM in the germline V gene. The CDR3 runs to 16 residues. CDR3 nucleotide sequence: TGTGCCAGCAGTTTACTAGCGGGGGTGGGCTCCTACGAGCAGTACTTC. This translates into CASSLLAGVGSYEQYF.

This chain links TRBV15 with TRBJ2-2; TRBD2 matches at 13 bases. CDR3 length: 16 amino acids. V shed 5 bases, J shed 6 bases, and the junction held 6 bases outside the gene matches. Germline loops: CDR1 LNHNV, CDR2 YYDKDF (reference sequence). The CDR3 region has the DNA TGTGCCACCAGCGGGGGACTAGCGGGAAGTGCCGGGGAGCTGTTTTTT. Protein: CATSGGLAGSAGELFF.

This sequence joins TRBV3-1 (or the pseudogene TRBV3-2) and TRBJ1-6; D unclear. Germline-derived CDR1 and CDR2 are LGHDT and YNNKEL (reference sequence). V shed 1 base and J shed 3 bases, with 10 bases lying between them. This CDR3 has 16 residues. Here the CDR3 DNA reads TGTGCCAGCAGCCAAGCAGGAACAAACTATAATTCACCCCTCCACTTT. Translation: CASSQAGTNYNSPLHF.

V and J are TRBV9 and TRBJ1-1; D is possibly TRBD1 (5 bases). Germline loops: CDR1 SGDLS, CDR2 YYNGEE. The CDR3 spans 17 residues. The V gene lost 0 bases and the J gene lost 0 bases, with 15 bases spanning the gap. The CDR3 region is CASSVDGAGVMNTEAFF. Here the CDR3 DNA reads TGTGCCAGCAGCGTAGACGGCGCGGGGGTGATGAACACTGAAGCTTTCTTT.

The V gene is TRBV19, the J gene TRBJ2-7, with 13 bases lining up with TRBD2. Germline lookup yields CDR1 LNHDA and CDR2 SQIVND (reference sequence). The CDR3 is made up of 16 amino acids. V lost 3 bases, J lost 0 bases, and 2 bases stayed unmatched. In DNA, the CDR3 is TGTGCCAGTAGTATGGGACTAGCGGGACACTCCTACGAGCAGTACTTC. It is translated as CASSMGLAGHSYEQYF.

This clone was counted a few times. V and J are TRBV19 and TRBJ1-6; TRBD1 matches 8 bases. CDR1 and CDR2 from the germline V gene are LNHDA and SQIVND (reference sequence). The junction had 14 bases not matched to a gene; V was cut back by 3 bases and J by 10 bases. The CDR3 covers 17 residues. The CDR3 sequence: CASSIGGLTGDVSPLHF. In DNA form, the CDR3 reads TGTGCCAGTAGTATCGGAGGGCTGACAGGGGATGTATCACCCCTCCACTTT.

About this clone: Other DNA sequences in the sample encode the same CDR3. DNA for the CDR3: TGTGCCAGCAGTCTGACAGAGAACACTGAAGCTTTCTTT. Its translation: CASSLTENTEAFF. The J gene is TRBJ1-1, the V gene TRBV6-5; tentative D call: TRBD1 (5 bases). V was clipped by 5 bases and J by 1 base, with 8 bases between them. CDR1 MNHEY and CDR2 SVGAGI come from the germline V gene. The CDR3 is 13 amino acids.

This chain connects TRBV19 to TRBJ1-3; 9 nucleotides match TRBD1. Germline CDR1 LNHDA, CDR2 SQIVND (reference sequence). The CDR3 runs to 16 residues. V was pared by 7 bases and J by 1 base, with 8 bases of the junction left unmatched. The CDR3 is CASTDHGTGSGNTIYF. The CDR3 bases are TGTGCCAGTACCGATCACGGGACAGGGTCTGGAAACACCATATATTTT.

The chain joins TRBV6-2 or TRBV6-3 to TRBJ1-5; 7 nucleotides match TRBD1. Germline-derived CDR1 and CDR2 are MNHEY and SVGEGT. CDR3 length: 18 residues. After removal of 0 bases from V and 4 bases from J, the junction contained 12 bases not matched to a gene. The CDR3 coding sequence is TGTGCCAGCAGTTACTCGTTTAGGTCGGACAGGCTTAATCAGCCCCAGCATTTT. Its translation: CASSYSFRSDRLNQPQHF.

The rearrangement uses TRBV3-1 (or the pseudogene TRBV3-2) and TRBJ1-1, with 7 bases identical to TRBD1. Germline values: CDR1 LGHDT, CDR2 YNNKEL (reference sequence). V gave up 5 bases and J gave up 5 bases; unmatched junction bases: 5. The CDR3 runs 13 residues. The CDR3 nucleotides read TGTGCCAGCAGCGACCGACAGGGAACTGAAGCTTTCTTT. Its protein product is CASSDRQGTEAFF.

The gene calls are TRBV9 and TRBJ2-7, with 7 nucleotides matching TRBD1. The CDR3 consists of 15 residues. V shed 0 bases and J 1 base; nucleotides not matched to a gene: 4. Looked up from germline, CDR1 is SGDLS and CDR2 is YYNGEE. The CDR3 region is CASSVGTGPSYEQYF. CDR3 bases: TGTGCCAGCAGCGTAGGGACAGGTCCATCCTACGAGCAGTACTTC.

The V gene is TRBV6-5, the J gene TRBJ1-4; D is possibly TRBD1 (6 bases). V lost 2 bases and J 10 bases, leaving 20 bases between the germline ends. Germline loops: CDR1 MNHEY, CDR2 SVGAGI. The CDR3 is 16 residues long. CDR3 sequence reads: CASSYGGAFRDGKLFF. CDR3 DNA: TGTGCCAGCAGTTACGGGGGCGCCTTTAGGGACGGAAAACTGTTTTTT.

The rearrangement links TRBV3-1 (or the pseudogene TRBV3-2) to TRBJ2-7; 9 bases line up with TRBD1. The CDR3 is 13 amino acids. In germline, CDR1 is LGHDT, CDR2 YNNKEL (reference sequence). V lost 1 base and J lost 12; bases outside the gene matches: 7. The CDR3 sequence is CASSQAGTGIGYF. The CDR3 DNA reads TGTGCCAGCAGCCAAGCGGGGACAGGGATCGGGTACTTC.

This sequence joins TRBV5-4 and TRBJ2-7; 9 nucleotides align to TRBD2. The CDR3 has 15 amino acids. Germline V CDR1 and CDR2: SGHNT, YYREEE (reference sequence). After removal of 2 bases from V and 4 bases from J, the junction contained 7 bases not matched to a gene. The CDR3 loop reads CASSLVPSGVYEQYF. The CDR3 DNA reads as TGTGCCAGCAGCTTAGTGCCTAGCGGGGTTTACGAGCAGTACTTC.

This clone was counted between two and nine times. V is TRBV11-3 and J is TRBJ1-2, with TRBD1 identical over 7 bases. The CDR3 is 16 amino acids. The germline CDR1 and CDR2 sequences are SGHNT and YENEEA. Trimming removed 4 bases from V and 5 bases from J; junction bases left unmatched: 13. The CDR3: CASSSGTGAGGYGYTF. For the CDR3, the DNA is TGTGCCAGCAGCTCCGGAACGGGGGCAGGGGGGTATGGCTACACCTTC.

This clone was detected only a few times. This chain uses TRBV19 with TRBJ2-7; the D gene is possibly TRBD2 (6 bases). V lost 3 bases, J lost 4 bases, and 10 bases lay in between. The germline V gene encodes CDR1 LNHDA and CDR2 SQIVND (reference sequence). This CDR3 has 13 residues. The CDR3 nucleotides read TGTGCCAGTAGTATGGTTGCGGGATACGAGCAGTACTTC. This sequence encodes CASSMVAGYEQYF.

This chain uses TRBV2 with TRBJ2-1, with unresolved D. Germline CDR1 SNHLY, CDR2 FYNNEI. V lost 3 bases to trimming and J lost 2 bases, with 11 bases between them. This CDR3 spans 15 amino acids. CDR3 residues: CASSEVAQTYNEQFF. CDR3 bases: TGTGCCAGCAGTGAGGTAGCCCAGACCTACAATGAGCAGTTCTTC. The variable domain in full, completed from reference TRBV2 and TRBJ2-1, reads EPEVTQTPSHQVTQMGQEVILRCVPISNHLYFYWYRQILGQKVEFLVSFYNNEISEKSEIFDDQFSVERPDGSNFTLKIRSTKLEDSAMYFCASSEVAQTYNEQFFGPGTRLTVL.

This chain uses TRBV2 with TRBJ2-2, with 8 bases lining up with TRBD2. Germline loops: CDR1 SNHLY, CDR2 FYNNEI. The junction had 8 bases not matched to a gene; V was cut back by 3 bases and J by 5 bases. This CDR3 contains 16 residues. Here the CDR3 DNA reads TGTGCCAGCAGTGAGTGGGGGAGCGGGAGAACCGGGGAGCTGTTTTTT. The encoded protein is CASSEWGSGRTGELFF.

The rearrangement uses TRBV15 and TRBJ1-2; 8 nucleotides align to TRBD1. V gave up 1 base and J gave up 0 bases; unmatched junction bases: 7. This CDR3 comprises 17 residues. In germline, CDR1 is LNHNV, CDR2 YYDKDF (reference sequence). This CDR3 is CATSRVDRGRTNYGYTF. Written as DNA, the CDR3 is TGTGCCACCAGCAGAGTTGACAGGGGCAGAACTAACTATGGCTACACCTTC.